One and the same sample provided the 32 T cell receptor beta chains below, sequenced in a study of sequential checkpoint blockade in melanoma. Stated treatment: randomized to nivolumab then ipilimumab (arm A) or the reverse (arm B). The method was immunoSEQ multiplex PCR; TCRdb's version includes in-frame clones alone and lacks a portion of them. The sample contains fewer than 20,000 clones, around 88% of which appear only once. Sequencing used CD8+ T cells sorted from blood (inferred from file names), obtained from a patient given nivolumab and ipilimumab in sequence. All receptors come from a human donor with melanoma.

This clone was observed a few times. The junction and the germline gene differ at one end; a read error may be behind it. The chain employs TRBV7-7 and TRBJ1-2, with TRBD1 as a possible D gene (5 bases). Germline-derived CDR1 and CDR2 are SSHAT and FNYEAQ (reference sequence). The CDR3 extends over 16 amino acids. In DNA form, the CDR3 reads TGTGCTAGCAGCCCCCCCGGACAAGAAGCTAACTATGGCTACACCTTC. Its translation: CASSPPGQEANYGYTF. The full variable domain, rest sourced from reference TRBV7-7 and TRBJ1-2, is GAGVSQSPRYKVTKRGQDVTLRCDPISSHATLYWYQQALGQGPEFLTYFNYEAQPDKSGLPSDRFSAERPEGSISTLTIQRTEQRDSAMYRCASSPPGQEANYGYTFGSGTRLTVV.

The gene calls are TRBV19 and TRBJ2-3; 7 bases map to TRBD2. CDR3 length: 16 residues. Trimming took 1 base from V and 0 from J; bases not matched to a gene: 4. CDR1 LNHDA and CDR2 SQIVND come from the germline V gene (reference sequence). The CDR3 DNA sequence: TGTGCCAGTAGTATAGTAGCGGGTCTAAGCACAGATACGCAGTATTTT. Translating gives CASSIVAGLSTDTQYF.

The CDR3 bases are TGTGCCTGGAGTGAGGACAGCGGAATTGAAGCTTTCTTT. This gives the protein CAWSEDSGIEAFF. The chain couples TRBV30 to TRBJ1-1; D possibly corresponds to TRBD1 (6 bases). The CDR3 runs to 13 residues. Trimming removed 1 base at V and 7 bases at J, with 13 bases between. Germline V CDR1 and CDR2: GTSNPN, SVGIG (reference sequence).

V usage is TRBV10-3 and J usage is TRBJ1-2; 10 bases align to TRBD1. With V trimmed by 4 bases and J by 12 bases, 8 bases remained unmatched. Per the germline V gene, CDR1 is ENHRY and CDR2 is SYGVKD. The CDR3 length is 13 residues. Here the CDR3 DNA reads TGTGCCATCAGTGCGGGGACAGGGGAACCCGACACCTTC. It specifies CAISAGTGEPDTF.

This chain joins TRBV11-2 and TRBJ2-4; tentative D call: TRBD1 (6 bases). V dropped 4 bases and J dropped 1 base, with 11 bases sitting between them. Germline CDR1 and CDR2: SGHAT and FQNNGV. This CDR3 comprises 15 residues. The CDR3 sequence is CASSSYRDAKNIQYF. CDR3 bases: TGTGCCAGCAGCTCGTACAGGGATGCCAAAAACATTCAGTACTTC.

This clone was observed once. The chain employs TRBV9 and TRBJ2-1; 16 bases are a match to TRBD2. V was clipped by 4 bases and J by 7 bases; unmatched bases: 8. Per the germline V gene, CDR1 is SGDLS and CDR2 is YYNGEE. CDR3 length: 17 residues. This chain's CDR3 is CASSPRGTSGRVNEQFF. The CDR3 DNA follows: TGTGCCAGCAGCCCCCGAGGGACTAGCGGGAGGGTAAATGAGCAGTTCTTC.

V is TRBV6-1 and J is TRBJ2-7; no definite D call. V lost 3 bases to trimming and J lost 2 bases, with 11 bases between them. Germline V CDR1 and CDR2: MNHNS, SASEGT. The CDR3 runs 14 residues. As DNA, the CDR3 is TGTGCCAGCAGTGATGTCGGAGCTACCTACGAGCAGTACTTC. Translation gives CASSDVGATYEQYF.

The table lists this clone with a count of one. The genes are TRBV28 and TRBJ2-7; TRBD2 agrees at 8 bases. The ends lost 4 bases at V and 0 bases at J; junction bases unmatched: 8. CDR1 and CDR2 (germline): MDHEN, SYDVKM. The CDR3 consists of 16 residues. CDR3 protein: CASSSDSGILSYEQYF. As DNA, the CDR3 is TGTGCCAGCAGTTCCGATAGCGGGATTCTCTCCTACGAGCAGTACTTC.

The V call is TRBV18, the J call TRBJ1-2; 8 nucleotides line up with TRBD1. The V gene end was trimmed by 4 bases and the J gene end by 6 bases; junction bases not matched to a gene: 7. Germline lookup yields CDR1 KGHSH and CDR2 LQKENI. This CDR3 region has 14 residues. CDR3 DNA sequence: TGTGCCAGCTCACGCGATGACAGGGGAGATGGCTACACCTTC. It yields the protein CASSRDDRGDGYTF.

This clone was observed once. The chain uses TRBV25-1 and TRBJ1-4; TRBD1 might be the D (6 bases). Per the germline V gene, CDR1 is MGHDK and CDR2 is SYGVNS. V was pared by 6 bases and J by 6 bases, with 17 bases between. The CDR3 covers 15 residues. CDR3 coding DNA: TGTGCCAGCAGCAGATCCGGGACAATCTATGAAAAACTGTTTTTT. This codes for CASSRSGTIYEKLFF.

This chain uses TRBV15 with TRBJ2-1; no firm D call. V was trimmed by 1 base and J by 7 bases, leaving 11 bases between them. Germline V gene lookup returns CDR1 LNHNV and CDR2 YYDKDF (reference sequence). The CDR3 sequence is 14 residues long. The CDR3 bases are TGTGCCACCAGCAGAGTTGACCCCGGGAATGAGCAGTTCTTC. Its translation: CATSRVDPGNEQFF.

The V call is TRBV15, the J call TRBJ1-2; D is unresolved. The CDR3 has 15 amino acids. Germline V gene sequence: CDR1 LNHNV, CDR2 YYDKDF (reference sequence). Trimming cost V 3 bases and J 3 bases, with 14 bases left between them. CDR3 loop: CATSRIPTDYYGYTF. CDR3 in DNA: TGTGCCACCAGCAGGATACCGACGGACTACTATGGCTACACCTTC. The whole variable domain, remainder taken from reference TRBV15 and TRBJ1-2, is DAMVIQNPRYQVTQFGKPVTLSCSQTLNHNVMYWYQQKSSQAPKLLFHYYDKDFNNEADTPDNFQSRRPNTSFCFLDIRSPGLGDTAMYLCATSRIPTDYYGYTFGSGTRLTVV.

Points on this clone: The junction departs from the called germline gene at one end, perhaps through a read error. The chain uses TRBV7-8 and TRBJ1-6; D unresolved. CDR3 length: 20 amino acids. Per the germline V gene, CDR1 is SGHVS and CDR2 is FQNEAQ. This CDR3 is CASSLRPIYQESTYNSPLRF. In nucleotides, the CDR3 is TGTGCCAGCAGCTTAAGGCCGATTTACCAGGAAAGCACCTATAATTCACCCCTCCGCTTT.

The CDR3 DNA sequence: TGTGCCAGCAGCTCTTTGCGGGGTGCGGGATCACCCCTCCACTTT. Translated, it gives CASSSLRGAGSPLHF. V usage is TRBV7-8 and J usage is TRBJ1-6, with unresolved D. Germline CDR1 is SGHVS and CDR2 is FQNEAQ. The CDR3 covers 15 residues. Trimming cost V 4 bases and J 10 bases, with 17 bases left between them.

This clone has only one observation. V gene TRBV7-8 combines with J gene TRBJ2-5; TRBD1 matches 7 bases. The CDR3 is 17 amino acids. V lost 5 bases to trimming and J lost 1 base; unmatched junction nucleotides: 13. From germline, CDR1 is SGHVS and CDR2 FQNEAQ. The CDR3, as DNA: TGTGCCAGCAGCCCACTCGCCGACCGGGACAGCCAAGAGACCCAGTACTTC. Encoded protein: CASSPLADRDSQETQYF.

A few counts support this clone. The chain joins TRBV27 to TRBJ2-3, with TRBD1 matching over 7 bases. CDR3 length: 15 amino acids. CDR1 MNHEY and CDR2 SMNVEV come from the germline V gene (reference sequence). Unmatched junction bases numbered 10, after V lost 5 bases and J lost 5 bases. The CDR3 loop reads CASSPEGGPGDTQYF. CDR3 DNA sequence: TGTGCCAGCAGTCCCGAAGGGGGCCCTGGAGATACGCAGTATTTT.

The chain carries TRBV5-1 and TRBJ1-1; unclear D gene. CDR1 is SGHRS, CDR2 YFSETQ, per germline. This CDR3 has 16 amino acids. V lost 0 bases and J lost 0, with 12 bases in between. CDR3 sequence (DNA): TGCGCCAGCAGCTTGGAGCCGGGATTCATGAACACTGAAGCTTTCTTT. It specifies CASSLEPGFMNTEAFF.

The V call is TRBV9, the J call TRBJ1-1, with unresolved D. V was shortened by 4 bases and J by 5 bases, with 15 bases between the two germline ends. In germline, CDR1 is SGDLS, CDR2 YYNGEE. The CDR3 has 14 residues. The CDR3 is CASSPRRSRTEAFF. CDR3 nucleotides: TGTGCCAGCAGCCCCCGGAGGTCACGAACTGAAGCTTTCTTT.

The chain links TRBV29-1 to TRBJ1-3; D gene ambiguous. The CDR3 sequence is 12 residues long. Germline V gives CDR1 SQVTM, CDR2 ANQGSEA. The V gene lost 2 bases and the J gene lost 4 bases, with 6 bases spanning the gap. The CDR3 coding sequence is TGCAGCGTTGAACTCCCCGGAAACACCATATATTTT. Translation gives CSVELPGNTIYF.

The chain recombines TRBV27 with TRBJ1-2; a weak D match, TRBD1 (5 bases). Deletions cut 4 bases from V and 8 bases from J, with 14 bases between. Germline V gene lookup returns CDR1 MNHEY and CDR2 SMNVEV (reference sequence). This CDR3 region has 13 residues. Written as DNA, the CDR3 is TGTGCCAGCAGTTGGGCAGGGTTTAAGGGCTACACCTTC. The encoded protein is CASSWAGFKGYTF.

This clone has only a few counts. The rearrangement uses TRBV15 and TRBJ2-5; no reliable D call. CDR3 length: 14 residues. V lost 0 bases and J 2 bases, leaving 7 bases between the germline ends. Germline CDR1 LNHNV, CDR2 YYDKDF (reference sequence). The CDR3 is CATSRDKQQETQYF. In DNA, the CDR3 is TGTGCCACCAGCAGAGATAAACAGCAAGAGACCCAGTACTTC.

The chain carries TRBV7-9 and TRBJ2-3, with 9 bases lining up with TRBD2. There are 14 residues in the CDR3. Germline V gene sequence: CDR1 SEHNR, CDR2 FQNEAQ (reference sequence). Losses at the gene ends were 3 bases for V and 6 bases for J; bases not matched to a gene: 4. CDR3 coding DNA: TGTGCCAGCAGCTTGCCTAGCGGGGAGGATACGCAGTATTTT. Translating it yields CASSLPSGEDTQYF.

The chain links TRBV5-1 to TRBJ1-2; D is perhaps TRBD1 (5 bases). The CDR3 consists of 18 residues. Per the germline V gene, CDR1 is SGHRS and CDR2 is YFSETQ. Trimming shortened V by 0 bases and J by 2 bases, and 20 bases separated the two germline ends. In DNA, the CDR3 is TGCGCCAGCAGCTTGGTGCGGGATTCCAGGGAGGGAAACTATGGCTACACCTTC. This sequence encodes CASSLVRDSREGNYGYTF.

CDR3 amino acids: CASRQVGTEAFF. The CDR3 bases are TGTGCCTCGCGACAGGTGGGGACTGAAGCTTTCTTT. The chain links TRBV10-3 to TRBJ1-1; weak D call: TRBD1 (6 bases). CDR3 length: 12 residues. V dropped 11 bases and J dropped 5 bases, with 15 bases sitting between them. The V gene's germline CDR1 is ENHRY and CDR2 SYGVKD.

J is TRBJ1-2 and V is TRBV6-5; perhaps TRBD1 as D (5 bases). V was shortened by 4 bases and J by 4 bases, with 13 bases between the two germline ends. Per the germline V gene, CDR1 is MNHEY and CDR2 is SVGAGI. This CDR3 comprises 14 residues. In DNA, the CDR3 is TGTGCCAGCAGTTGGGGCGGGGGAGGCTATGGCTACACCTTC. Residues: CASSWGGGGYGYTF.

V gene TRBV9 combines with J gene TRBJ2-1; TRBD1 aligns across 11 bases. The junction had 8 bases not matched to a gene; V was cut back by 4 bases and J by 8 bases. Germline CDR1 SGDLS, CDR2 YYNGEE. The CDR3 covers 15 residues. CDR3 sequence reads: CASSFGQGAFDEQFF. The CDR3 DNA follows: TGTGCCAGCAGCTTTGGACAGGGGGCTTTCGATGAGCAGTTCTTC.

This clone was observed a handful of times. The chain employs TRBV27 and TRBJ2-5; weak D call: TRBD2 (5 bases). Germline CDR1 reads MNHEY; CDR2 reads SMNVEV (reference sequence). The germline V and J ends were trimmed by 2 bases and 2 bases, with 12 bases remaining between them. The CDR3 is 15 amino acids. CDR3 sequence reads: CASSLEGRVQETQYF. The CDR3 nucleotides are TGTGCCAGCAGTTTAGAGGGCCGGGTACAAGAGACCCAGTACTTC.

The chain joins TRBV5-6 to TRBJ2-7, with TRBD2 identical over 13 bases. V gave up 3 bases and J gave up 6 bases; unmatched junction bases: 6. The CDR3 extends over 15 amino acids. Germline CDR1 is SGHDT and CDR2 is YYEEEE. The CDR3 sequence: CASSSWTSGSLEQYF. In DNA form, the CDR3 reads TGTGCCAGCAGCTCTTGGACTAGCGGGAGTCTCGAGCAGTACTTC.

The chain couples TRBV5-6 to TRBJ1-6, with TRBD1 matching 9 bases. This CDR3 spans 14 amino acids. V gave up 5 bases and J gave up 12 bases; unmatched junction bases: 9. Per germline, CDR1 SGHDT and CDR2 YYEEEE. The CDR3 sequence is CASSIGTGMKPLHF. The CDR3 region has the DNA TGTGCCAGCAGTATTGGGACAGGGATGAAACCCCTCCACTTT.

CDR3 DNA: TGTGCCAGCAGCTTAGGGGCTAGCGGTTTATCTGGCACCGGGGAGCTGTTTTTT. It is translated as CASSLGASGLSGTGELFF. V usage is TRBV7-9 and J usage is TRBJ2-2; TRBD2 agrees at 7 bases. Trimming removed 1 base from V and 4 bases from J; junction bases left unmatched: 12. The CDR3 spans 18 residues. Germline V gives CDR1 SEHNR, CDR2 FQNEAQ (reference sequence).

The V call is TRBV27, the J call TRBJ2-5, with TRBD2 matching over 10 bases. TRBJ2-7 matches the DNA end more closely, so the J call is doubtful. Looked up from germline, CDR1 is MNHEY and CDR2 is SMNVEV (reference sequence). The CDR3 spans 18 residues. The CDR3 sequence: CASANLAGGTRSSYEQYF. DNA of the CDR3: TGTGCCAGCGCGAATTTAGCGGGAGGCACCCGAAGCTCCTACGAGCAGTACTTC.

The chain links TRBV5-1 to TRBJ2-7, with D possibly matching TRBD1 (6 bases). The V gene's germline CDR1 is SGHRS and CDR2 YFSETQ. V gave up 5 bases and J gave up 6 bases, with 12 bases separating them. This CDR3 is built from 12 residues. Here the CDR3 reads CASRGTGREQYF. The CDR3 region has the DNA TGCGCCAGCAGGGGAACAGGGCGCGAGCAGTACTTC.